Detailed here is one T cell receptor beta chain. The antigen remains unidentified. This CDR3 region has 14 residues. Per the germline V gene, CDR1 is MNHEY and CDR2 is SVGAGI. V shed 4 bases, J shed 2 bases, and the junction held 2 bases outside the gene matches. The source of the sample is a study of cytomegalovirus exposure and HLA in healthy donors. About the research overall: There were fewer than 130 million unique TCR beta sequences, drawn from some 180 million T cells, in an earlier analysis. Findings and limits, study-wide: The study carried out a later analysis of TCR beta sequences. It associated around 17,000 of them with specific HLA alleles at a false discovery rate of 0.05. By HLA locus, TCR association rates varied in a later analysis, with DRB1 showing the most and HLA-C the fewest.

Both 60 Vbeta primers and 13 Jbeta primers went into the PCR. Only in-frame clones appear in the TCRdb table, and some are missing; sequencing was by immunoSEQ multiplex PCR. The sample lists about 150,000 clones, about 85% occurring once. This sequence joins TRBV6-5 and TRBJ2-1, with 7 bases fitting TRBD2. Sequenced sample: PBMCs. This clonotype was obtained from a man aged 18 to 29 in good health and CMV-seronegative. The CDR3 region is CASSSGRTYNEQFF. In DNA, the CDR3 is TGTGCCAGCAGTTCCGGGAGGACCTACAATGAGCAGTTCTTC.